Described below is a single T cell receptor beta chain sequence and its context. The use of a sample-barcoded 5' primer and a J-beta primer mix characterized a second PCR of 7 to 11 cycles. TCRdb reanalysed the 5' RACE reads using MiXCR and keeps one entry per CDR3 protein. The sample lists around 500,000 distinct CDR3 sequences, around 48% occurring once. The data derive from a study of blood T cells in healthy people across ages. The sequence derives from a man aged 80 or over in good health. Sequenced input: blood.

The CDR3 loop is CSASGSSHNEQFF. The CDR3 DNA follows: TGCAGTGCTAGCGGGAGTTCCCACAATGAGCAGTTCTTC. This rearrangement joins TRBV20-1 to TRBJ2-1; D may be TRBD2 (6 bases). CDR1 DFQATT and CDR2 SNEGSKA come from the germline V gene (reference sequence). This CDR3 is 13 amino acids long. Trimming left V 3 bases short and J 5 bases short, with 11 bases between.